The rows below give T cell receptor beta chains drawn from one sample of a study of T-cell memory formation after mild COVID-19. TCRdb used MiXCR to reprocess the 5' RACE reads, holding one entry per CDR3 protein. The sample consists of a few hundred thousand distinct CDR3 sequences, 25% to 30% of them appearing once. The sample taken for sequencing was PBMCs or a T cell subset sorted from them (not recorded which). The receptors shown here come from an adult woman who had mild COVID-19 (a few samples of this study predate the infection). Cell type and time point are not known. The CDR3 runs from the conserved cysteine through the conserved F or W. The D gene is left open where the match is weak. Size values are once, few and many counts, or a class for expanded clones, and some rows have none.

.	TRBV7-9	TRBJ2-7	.	TGTGCCAGCAGCGACCGGGACACACCCTACGAGCAGTACTTC	CASSDRDTPYEQYF
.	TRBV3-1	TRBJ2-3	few	TGTGCCAGCAGCCAGACTTGGGGATCCGAGGGGTATTTT	CASSQTWGSEGYF
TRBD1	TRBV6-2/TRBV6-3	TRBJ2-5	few	TGTGCCAGCAGACCCGGGACAGGGGGCGACAAGACCCAGTACTTC	CASRPGTGGDKTQYF
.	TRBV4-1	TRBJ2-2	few	TGCGCCAGCAGCCAAGACCCCTGGGGGACCGGGGAGCTGTTTTTT	CASSQDPWGTGELFF
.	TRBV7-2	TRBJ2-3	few	TGTGCCAGCAGCCTGTACCGGGGACTGAGCACAGATACGCAGTATTTT	CASSLYRGLSTDTQYF
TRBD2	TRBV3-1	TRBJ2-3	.	TGTGCCAGCAGCCAAGGAGGGACTAGCGGGGGGGGAAGCACAGATACGCAGTATTTT	CASSQGGTSGGGSTDTQYF
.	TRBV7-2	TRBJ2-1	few	TGTGCCAGCAGCCCCCGACTGGGCACCCAGTTCTTC	CASSPRLGTQFF
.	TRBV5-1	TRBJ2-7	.	TGCGCCAGCAGCGGAACTCAGGGTCGGGAGCAGTACTTC	CASSGTQGREQYF
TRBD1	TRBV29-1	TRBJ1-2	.	TGCAGCGTTGAGCTTCGGGACAGAGTCTTCTCAGGCTACACCTTC	CSVELRDRVFSGYTF
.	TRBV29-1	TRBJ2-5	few	TGCAGCGTGGGGGCAGGGGCCCAAGAGACCCAGTACTTC	CSVGAGAQETQYF
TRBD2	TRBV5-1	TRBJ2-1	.	TGCGCCAGCAGCTTGAGGAGGGGGCTGACTAGCGGGAGTGGAAGCTACAATGAGCAGTTCTTC	CASSLRRGLTSGSGSYNEQFF
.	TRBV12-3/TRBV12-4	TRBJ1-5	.	TGTGCCAGCAGTTTGGGCAGCGATAGCAATCAGCCCCAGCATTTT	CASSLGSDSNQPQHF
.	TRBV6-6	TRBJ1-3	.	TGTGCCAGCAGCGAAGGGTCCACGGTCTCTGGAAACACCATATATTTT	CASSEGSTVSGNTIYF
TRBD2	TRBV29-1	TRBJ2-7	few	TGCAGCGTCGAAGCGGGAGTCTACGAGCAGTACTTC	CSVEAGVYEQYF
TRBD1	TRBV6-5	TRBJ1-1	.	TGTGCCAGCAGTTACTCCCCGACAGGGAGGAAGGTGAACACTGAAGCTTTCTTT	CASSYSPTGRKVNTEAFF
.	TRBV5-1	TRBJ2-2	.	TGCGCCAGCTTCCGGGACCTTCAAACCGGGGAGCTGTTTTTT	CASFRDLQTGELFF
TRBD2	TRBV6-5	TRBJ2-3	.	TGTGCCAGCAGTTACTCGACGGGCGGGAGTGGGGATACGCAGTATTTT	CASSYSTGGSGDTQYF
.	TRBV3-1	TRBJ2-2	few	TGTGCCAGCAGCGCGAGGGGCATGAACACCGGGGAGCTGTTTTTT	CASSARGMNTGELFF
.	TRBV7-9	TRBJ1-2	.	TGTGCCAGCAGCACCCAGATCACCTATGGCTACACCTTC	CASSTQITYGYTF
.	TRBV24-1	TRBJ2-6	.	TGTGCCACCAGTGATCCAGGACACTCTGGGGCCAACGTCCTGACTTTC	CATSDPGHSGANVLTF
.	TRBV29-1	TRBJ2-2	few	TGCAGCGTGTTTCAGTCCTTTAACACCGGGGAGCTGTTTTTT	CSVFQSFNTGELFF
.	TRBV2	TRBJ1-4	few	TGTGCCAGCAGGATCCCAGGGAGAGAGGGTGAAAAACTGTTTTTT	CASRIPGREGEKLFF
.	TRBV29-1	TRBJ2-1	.	TGCAGCGTTGAGCGGAGCTCCTACAATGAGCAGTTCTTC	CSVERSSYNEQFF
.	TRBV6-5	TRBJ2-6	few	TGTGCCAGCACTTCGGGCTCTGGGGCCAACGTCCTGACTTTC	CASTSGSGANVLTF
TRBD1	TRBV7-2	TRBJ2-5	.	TGTGCCAGCAGCTTAGTTTCCAGGGGGGCCGTGGGACAGGACCGTAACTTC	CASSLVSRGAVGQDRNF
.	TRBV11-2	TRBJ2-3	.	TGTGCCAGCAGTTCCACCGGCACCGGGACCGCCGGATATTTT	CASSSTGTGTAGYF
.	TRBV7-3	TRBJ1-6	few	TGTGCCAGCAGCCCCCGGGGGGGGAATTCACCCCTCCACTTT	CASSPRGGNSPLHF
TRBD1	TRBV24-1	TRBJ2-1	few	TGTGCCACCGCCGGGACAGGGAACAATGAGCAGTTCTTC	CATAGTGNNEQFF
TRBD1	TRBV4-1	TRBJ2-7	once	TGCGCCAGCGCATATGACAGGGGCAGGGACTACGAGCAGTACTTC	CASAYDRGRDYEQYF
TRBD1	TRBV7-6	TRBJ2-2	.	TGTGCCAGCAGCTCCGTCCCAACCGGGACAGGGGGCCGATACACCGGGGAGCTGTTTTTT	CASSSVPTGTGGRYTGELFF
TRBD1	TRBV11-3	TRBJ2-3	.	TGTGCCAGCAGCCGACAGACGACAGGGGGGAGCACAGATACGCAGTATTTT	CASSRQTTGGSTDTQYF
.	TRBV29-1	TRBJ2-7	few	TGCAGCGTTGAACAGGACAACACCTACGAGCAGTACTTC	CSVEQDNTYEQYF
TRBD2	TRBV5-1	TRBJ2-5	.	TGCGCCAGCAGGGCACACCTCCGGACTAGCCCCCAAGAGACCCAGTACTTC	CASRAHLRTSPQETQYF
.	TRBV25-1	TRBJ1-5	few	TGTGCCAGCAGTGAGGGGGGTCTGGCCCAGCATTTT	CASSEGGLAQHF
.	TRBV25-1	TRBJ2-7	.	TGTGCCAGCAGTCGAGGGGACAAGAGGGCCTACGAGCAGTACTTC	CASSRGDKRAYEQYF
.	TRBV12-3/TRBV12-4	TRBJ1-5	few	TGTGCCAGCAGTTTAGCGCAACGGCCGAACAGGCACCATAGCAATCAGCCCCAGCATTTT	CASSLAQRPNRHHSNQPQHF
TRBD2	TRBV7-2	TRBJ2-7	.	TGTGCCAGCAGCCGCACTAGCGGGGGGCACTACGAGCAGTACTTC	CASSRTSGGHYEQYF
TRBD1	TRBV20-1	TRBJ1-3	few	TGCAGGGTACAGGGGGTATCTGGAAACACCATATATTTT	CRVQGVSGNTIYF
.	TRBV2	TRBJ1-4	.	TGTGCCAGCAGTAAGGACGGAGCAACTAATGAAAAACTGTTTTTT	CASSKDGATNEKLFF
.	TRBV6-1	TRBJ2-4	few	TGTGCCAGCAGAACCTCCCCGTCAGGGGCAGACATTCAGTACTTC	CASRTSPSGADIQYF
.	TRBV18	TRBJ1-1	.	TGTGCCAGCTCACCACCCTCACGACAGTCGAACACTGAAGCTTTCTTT	CASSPPSRQSNTEAFF
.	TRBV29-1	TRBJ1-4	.	TGCAGCGTTGAAGACTCTGGGGAAAATGAAAAACTGTTTTTT	CSVEDSGENEKLFF
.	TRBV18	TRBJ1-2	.	TGTGCCGGCTCACCTCCTGGCCAGATTGGGGGCTACACCTTC	CAGSPPGQIGGYTF
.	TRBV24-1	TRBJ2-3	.	TGTGCCACCAGTGATTCGCTGCCTAGGACCCGGAGGTATTTT	CATSDSLPRTRRYF
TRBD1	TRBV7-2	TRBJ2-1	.	TGTGCCAGCAGCACAACAGGGGGCCTAGGCAATGAGCAGTTCTTC	CASSTTGGLGNEQFF
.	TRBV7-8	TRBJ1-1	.	TGTGCCAGCAGCAGGGGATCTGAAGCTTTCTTT	CASSRGSEAFF